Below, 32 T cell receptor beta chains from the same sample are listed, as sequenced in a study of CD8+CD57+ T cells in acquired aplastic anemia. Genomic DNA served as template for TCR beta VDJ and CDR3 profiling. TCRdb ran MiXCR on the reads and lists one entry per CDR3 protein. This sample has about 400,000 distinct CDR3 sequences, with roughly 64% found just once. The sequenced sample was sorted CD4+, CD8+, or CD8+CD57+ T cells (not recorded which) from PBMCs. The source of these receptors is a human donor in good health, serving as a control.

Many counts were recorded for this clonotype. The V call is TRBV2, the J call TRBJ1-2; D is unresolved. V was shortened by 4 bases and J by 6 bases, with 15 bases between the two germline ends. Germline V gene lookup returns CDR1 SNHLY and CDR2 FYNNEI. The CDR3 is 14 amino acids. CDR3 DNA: TGTGCCAGCAGTGTTACTAACTGGAGGAATGGCTACACCTTC. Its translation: CASSVTNWRNGYTF.

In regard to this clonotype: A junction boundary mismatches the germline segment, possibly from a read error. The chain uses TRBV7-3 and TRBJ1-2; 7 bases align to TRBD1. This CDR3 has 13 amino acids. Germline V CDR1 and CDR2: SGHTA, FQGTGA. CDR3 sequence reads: CASSLDRSYGYTF. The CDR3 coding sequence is TGCGCCAGCAGCTTGGACAGGTCCTATGGCTACACCTTC.

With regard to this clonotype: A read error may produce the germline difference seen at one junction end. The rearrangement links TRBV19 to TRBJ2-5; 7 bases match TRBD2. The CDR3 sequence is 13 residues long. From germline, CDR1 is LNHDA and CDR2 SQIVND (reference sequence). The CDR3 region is CASSPGREQPQHF. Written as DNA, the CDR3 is TGTGCCAGTAGTCCGGGGAGGGAACAGCCCCAGCATTTC.

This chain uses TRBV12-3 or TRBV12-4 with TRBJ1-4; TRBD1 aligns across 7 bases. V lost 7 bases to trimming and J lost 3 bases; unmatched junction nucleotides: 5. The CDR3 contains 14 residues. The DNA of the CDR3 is TGTGCCAGCATCAATGACAGGGCTAATGAAAAACTGTTTTTT. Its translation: CASINDRANEKLFF.

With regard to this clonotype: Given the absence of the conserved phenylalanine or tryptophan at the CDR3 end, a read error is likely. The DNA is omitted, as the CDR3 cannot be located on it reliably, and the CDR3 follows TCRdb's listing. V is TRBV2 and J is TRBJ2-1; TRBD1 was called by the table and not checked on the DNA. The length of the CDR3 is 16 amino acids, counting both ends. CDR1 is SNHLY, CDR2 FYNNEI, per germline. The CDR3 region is CASSESGTGPNTRNSP.

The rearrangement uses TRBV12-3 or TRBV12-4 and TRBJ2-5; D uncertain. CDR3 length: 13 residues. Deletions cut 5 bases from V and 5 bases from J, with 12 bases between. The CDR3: CASSPRLGETQYF. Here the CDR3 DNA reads TGTGCCAGCAGTCCGCGCTTGGGGGAGACCCAGTACTTC.

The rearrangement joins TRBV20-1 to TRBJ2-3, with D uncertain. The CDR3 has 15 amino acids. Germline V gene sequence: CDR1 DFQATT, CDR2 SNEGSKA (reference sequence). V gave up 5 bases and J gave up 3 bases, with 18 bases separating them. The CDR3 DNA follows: TGCAGTGCTGACCATCTGGCGCGCGATACAGATACGCAGTATTTT. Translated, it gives CSADHLARDTDTQYF.

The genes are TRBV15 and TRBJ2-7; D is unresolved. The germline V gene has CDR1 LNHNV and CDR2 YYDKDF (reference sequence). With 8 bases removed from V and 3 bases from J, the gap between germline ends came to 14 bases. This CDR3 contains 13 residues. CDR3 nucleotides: TGTGCCACCGCACACACCCCGAACTACGAGCAGTACTTC. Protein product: CATAHTPNYEQYF.

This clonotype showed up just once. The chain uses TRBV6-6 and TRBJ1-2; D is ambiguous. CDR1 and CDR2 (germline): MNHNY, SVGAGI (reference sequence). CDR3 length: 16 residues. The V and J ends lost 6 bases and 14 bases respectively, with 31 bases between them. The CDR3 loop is CASRLAGRYEQYCETF. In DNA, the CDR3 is TGTGCCAGCAGATTAGCGGGCCGTTACGAGCAGTACTGCGAGACCTTC.

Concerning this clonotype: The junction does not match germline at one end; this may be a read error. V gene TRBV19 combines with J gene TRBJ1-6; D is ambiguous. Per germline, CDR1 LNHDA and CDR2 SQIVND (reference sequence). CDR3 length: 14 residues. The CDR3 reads CASNLREPHAPFHF. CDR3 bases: TGTGCCAGTAATCTTCGAGAGCCGCATGCACCCTTCCACTTT.

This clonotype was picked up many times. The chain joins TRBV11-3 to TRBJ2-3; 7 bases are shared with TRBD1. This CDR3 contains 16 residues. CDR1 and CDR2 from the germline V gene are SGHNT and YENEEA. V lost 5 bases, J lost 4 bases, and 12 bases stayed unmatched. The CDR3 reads CASSLGASGGSDTQYF. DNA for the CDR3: TGTGCCAGCAGCCTAGGGGCGTCAGGGGGATCAGATACGCAGTATTTT.

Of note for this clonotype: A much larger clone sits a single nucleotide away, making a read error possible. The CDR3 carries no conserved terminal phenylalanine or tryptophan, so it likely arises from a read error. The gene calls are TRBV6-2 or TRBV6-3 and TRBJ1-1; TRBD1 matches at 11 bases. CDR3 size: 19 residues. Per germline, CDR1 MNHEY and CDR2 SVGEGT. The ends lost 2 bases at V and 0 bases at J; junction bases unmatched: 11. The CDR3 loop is CASSYPRDRGGYMNTEAFL. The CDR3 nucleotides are TGTGCCAGCAGTTACCCTAGGGACAGGGGGGGATACATGAACACTGAAGCTTTCCTT.

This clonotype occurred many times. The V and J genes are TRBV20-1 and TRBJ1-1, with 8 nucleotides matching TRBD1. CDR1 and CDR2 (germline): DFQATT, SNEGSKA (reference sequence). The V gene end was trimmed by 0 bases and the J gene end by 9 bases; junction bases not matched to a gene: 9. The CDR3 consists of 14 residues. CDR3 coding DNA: TGCAGTGCTAGAGATGGGACAGGTGGGGGGCAAGCTTTCTTT. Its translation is CSARDGTGGGQAFF.

The CDR3 coding sequence is TGTGCCAGCAGTTTCAGGATCCGGGAGACCCAGTACTTC. Translated, it gives CASSFRIRETQYF. J is TRBJ2-5 and V is TRBV12-3 or TRBV12-4, with no clear D. CDR3 length equals 13 residues. Trimming pared 3 bases from V and 5 bases from J, leaving 10 bases between.

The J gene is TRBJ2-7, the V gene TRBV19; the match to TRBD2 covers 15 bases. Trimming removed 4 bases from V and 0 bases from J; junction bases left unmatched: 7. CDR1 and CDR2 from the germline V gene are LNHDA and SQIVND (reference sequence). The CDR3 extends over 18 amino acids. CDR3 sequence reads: CASSTGTSGGTNSYEQYF. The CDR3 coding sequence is TGTGCCAGTAGTACCGGGACTAGCGGGGGGACTAACTCCTACGAGCAGTACTTC.

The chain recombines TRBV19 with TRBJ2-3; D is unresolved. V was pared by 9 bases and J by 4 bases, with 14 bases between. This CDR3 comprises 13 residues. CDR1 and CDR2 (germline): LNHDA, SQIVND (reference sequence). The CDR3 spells CASSSGVPDTQYF. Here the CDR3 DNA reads TGTGCCAGCAGCTCCGGTGTTCCAGATACGCAGTATTTT.

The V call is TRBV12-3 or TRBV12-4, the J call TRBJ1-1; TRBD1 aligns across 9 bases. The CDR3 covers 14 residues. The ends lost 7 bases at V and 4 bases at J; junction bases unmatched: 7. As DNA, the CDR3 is TGTGCCAGCAACGAACAGGGGGCGGCCACTGAAGCTTTCTTT. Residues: CASNEQGAATEAFF.

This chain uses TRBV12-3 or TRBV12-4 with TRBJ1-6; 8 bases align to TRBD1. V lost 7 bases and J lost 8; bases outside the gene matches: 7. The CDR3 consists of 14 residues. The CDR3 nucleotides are TGTGCCAGCACCAGACAGGGGACGGATTCACCCCTCCACTTT. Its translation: CASTRQGTDSPLHF.

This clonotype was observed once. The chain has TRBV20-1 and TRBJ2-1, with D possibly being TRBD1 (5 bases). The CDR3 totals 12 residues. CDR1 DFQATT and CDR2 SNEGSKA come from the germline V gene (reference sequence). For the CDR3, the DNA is TGCAGCGCCACTGGGGCCTCCTATGAGCAGTTCTTC. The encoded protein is CSATGASYEQFF.

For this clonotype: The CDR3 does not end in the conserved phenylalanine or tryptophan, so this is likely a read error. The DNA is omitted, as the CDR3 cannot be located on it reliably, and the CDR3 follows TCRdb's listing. The CDR3: CASTRQEMNTETFL. The chain joins TRBV25-1 to TRBJ1-1. A total of 14 residues make up the CDR3, ends included. Germline CDR1 reads MGHDK; CDR2 reads SYGVNS.

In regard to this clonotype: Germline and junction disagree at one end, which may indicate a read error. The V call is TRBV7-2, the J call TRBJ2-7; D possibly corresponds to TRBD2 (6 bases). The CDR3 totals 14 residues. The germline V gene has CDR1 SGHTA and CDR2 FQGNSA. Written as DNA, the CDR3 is TGTGCCAGCAGCGCGCAGGGAGGACACCCCCAGCATTACTTC. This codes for CASSAQGGHPQHYF.

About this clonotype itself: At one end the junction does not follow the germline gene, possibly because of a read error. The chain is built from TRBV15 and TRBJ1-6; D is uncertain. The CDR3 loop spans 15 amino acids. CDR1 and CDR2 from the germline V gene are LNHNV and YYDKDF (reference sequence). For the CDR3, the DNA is TGTGCCAGCAGCGGAGGGAACTGCAATGGCTGGGCCCTCCACTTT. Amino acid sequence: CASSGGNCNGWALHF.

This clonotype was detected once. The CDR3 sequence: CSASLRWGGFTEAFF. As DNA, the CDR3 is TGCAGTGCTAGTCTCCGGTGGGGCGGGTTCACTGAAGCTTTCTTT. The chain is built from TRBV20-1 and TRBJ1-1; perhaps TRBD1 as D (5 bases). This CDR3 comprises 15 residues. Germline V gene data show CDR1 as DFQATT and CDR2 as SNEGSKA (reference sequence). V was clipped by 3 bases and J by 4 bases, with 18 bases between them.

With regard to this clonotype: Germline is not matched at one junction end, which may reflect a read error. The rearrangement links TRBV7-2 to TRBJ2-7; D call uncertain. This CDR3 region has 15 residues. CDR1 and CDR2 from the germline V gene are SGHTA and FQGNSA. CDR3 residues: CASSLGLSNEKLFFF. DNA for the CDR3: TGTGCCAGCAGCTTAGGGCTGTCTAATGAAAAACTGTTTTTCTTC.

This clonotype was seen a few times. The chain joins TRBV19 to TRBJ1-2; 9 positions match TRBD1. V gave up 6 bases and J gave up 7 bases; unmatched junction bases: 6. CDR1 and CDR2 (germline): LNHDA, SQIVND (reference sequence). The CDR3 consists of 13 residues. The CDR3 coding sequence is TGTGCCAGTAGGGACAGGGGTTTAGGTGGCTACACCTTC. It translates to CASRDRGLGGYTF. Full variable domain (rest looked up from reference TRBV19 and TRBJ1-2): DGGITQSPKYLFRKEGQNVTLSCEQNLNHDAMYWYRQDPGQGLRLIYYSQIVNDFQKGDIAEGYSVSREKKESFPLTVTSAQKNPTAFYLCASRDRGLGGYTFGSGTRLTVV.

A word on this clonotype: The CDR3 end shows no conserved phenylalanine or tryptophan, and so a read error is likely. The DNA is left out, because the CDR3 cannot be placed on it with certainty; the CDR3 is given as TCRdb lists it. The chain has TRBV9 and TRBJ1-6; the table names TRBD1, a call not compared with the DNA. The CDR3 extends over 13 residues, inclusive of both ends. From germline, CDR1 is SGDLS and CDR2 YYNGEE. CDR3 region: CAVFPGQRPDFRV.

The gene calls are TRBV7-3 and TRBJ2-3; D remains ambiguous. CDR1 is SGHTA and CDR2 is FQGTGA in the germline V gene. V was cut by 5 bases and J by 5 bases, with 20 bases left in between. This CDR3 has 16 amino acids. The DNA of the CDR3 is TGTGCCAGCAGCCTCCCCATGGCCGGGTACGGAGATACGCAGTATTTT. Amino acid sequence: CASSLPMAGYGDTQYF.

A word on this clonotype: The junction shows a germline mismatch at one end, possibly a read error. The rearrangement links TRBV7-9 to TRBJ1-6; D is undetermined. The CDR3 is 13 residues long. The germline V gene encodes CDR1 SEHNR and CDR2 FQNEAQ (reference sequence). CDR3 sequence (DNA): TGTGCCAGCAGCTTCGCGGGGTCCAGTGAGCAGCTCTTC. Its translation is CASSFAGSSEQLF.

The CDR3 region is CASSHGVREWTEAFF. The CDR3 coding sequence is TGTGCCAGCAGCCACGGGGTACGGGAGTGGACTGAAGCTTTCTTT. The rearrangement links TRBV6-1 to TRBJ1-1; D is uncertain. Germline CDR1 MNHNS, CDR2 SASEGT. V was shortened by 6 bases and J by 5 bases, with 19 bases between the two germline ends. The CDR3 covers 15 residues.

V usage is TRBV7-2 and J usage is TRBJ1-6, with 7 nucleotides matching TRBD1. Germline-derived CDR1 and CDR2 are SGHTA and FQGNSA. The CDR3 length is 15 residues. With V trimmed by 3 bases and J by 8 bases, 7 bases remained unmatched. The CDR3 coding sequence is TGTGCCAGCAGCTTTGGGACAGTGAGGGATTCACCCCTCCACTTT. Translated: CASSFGTVRDSPLHF.

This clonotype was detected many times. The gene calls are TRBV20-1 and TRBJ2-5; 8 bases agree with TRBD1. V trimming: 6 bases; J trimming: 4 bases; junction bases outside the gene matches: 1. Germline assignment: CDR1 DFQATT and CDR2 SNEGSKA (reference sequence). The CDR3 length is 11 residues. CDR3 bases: TGCAGTGCCACAGGGGGAGAGACCCAGTACTTC. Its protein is CSATGGETQYF.

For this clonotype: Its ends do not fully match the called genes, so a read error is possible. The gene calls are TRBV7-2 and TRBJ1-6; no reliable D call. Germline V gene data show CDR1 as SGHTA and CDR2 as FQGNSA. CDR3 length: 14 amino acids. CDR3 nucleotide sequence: TGTGCCAGCAGTTCAAACACTAGTGGAACACTGCTTTTTTTT. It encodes CASSSNTSGTLLFF.